A selection of T cell receptor beta chains follows, all from one sample in a study of regulatory T cells in long-lasting Graves disease. TCRdb ran MiXCR on the multiplex PCR reads and lists one entry per CDR3 protein. The sample includes a few hundred thousand distinct CDR3 sequences, about 20% of them seen just once. Sequences were derived from peripheral blood mononuclear cells (PBMCs), sampled when the disease was refractory, from a patient treated with antithyroid drugs. Receptors were obtained from a female donor with Graves disease. Each CDR3 is given with its conserved first and last residue. The order of the fields is clone size, D gene, V gene, J gene, CDR3 DNA, CDR3 protein. A D gene is named only where the DNA matches it firmly. Part of the rows lack a size; the others show once, few, many or a class for expanded clones.

>NA|TRBD2|TRBV25-1|TRBJ2-7
TGTGCCAGCAGTCCCAACACAGGGACTAGCGGATTCATCTACCACGAGCAGTACTTC
CASSPNTGTSGFIYHEQYF
>many|TRBD2|TRBV28|TRBJ2-7
TGTGCCAGCAGTTTATTTCAGCGGGAGGGCCAAGAGGAGCAGTACTTC
CASSLFQREGQEEQYF
>NA|NA|TRBV10-3|TRBJ2-3
TGTGCCATCAGTCGAGTTTCCCGTGAAGGGGCAGATACGCAGTATTTT
CAISRVSREGADTQYF
>once|TRBD1|TRBV29-1|TRBJ1-1
TGCAGCGTTTTACAGGGGCGAGACACTGAAGCTTTCTTT
CSVLQGRDTEAFF
>many|NA|TRBV7-8|TRBJ2-7
TGTGCCAGCAGCTTATCCCAGCCGGGCCCTATCAGAAACTTC
CASSLSQPGPIRNF
>few|NA|TRBV6-2/TRBV6-3|TRBJ2-5
TGTGCCAGCAGACCCGCCGTCGGGCAACAAGAGACCCAGTACTTC
CASRPAVGQQETQYF
>NA|NA|TRBV29-1|TRBJ1-2
TGCAGCGTTGATTCGAGGAGAAGATACTTCTATGGCTACACCTTC
CSVDSRRRYFYGYTF
>many|NA|TRBV7-2|TRBJ1-3
TGTGCCAGCAGCCTCCGAGGCTCTGGAAACACCATATATTTT
CASSLRGSGNTIYF
>many|TRBD1|TRBV19|TRBJ1-2
TGTGCCAGTAGTGCGGGACAGCTCTATGGCTACACCTTC
CASSAGQLYGYTF
>few|NA|TRBV7-9|TRBJ1-5
TGTGCCAGCAGCTTAGAGACCCAGCCCCAGCATTTT
CASSLETQPQHF
>few|NA|TRBV30|TRBJ2-2
TGTGCCTGGAGTGACGCAGGGAAGAACACCGGGGAGCTGTTTTTT
CAWSDAGKNTGELFF
>many|NA|TRBV28|TRBJ2-5
TGTGCCAGCAGTTTTGGGGGCGACGTGGAGACCCAGTACTTC
CASSFGGDVETQYF
>many|NA|TRBV6-5|TRBJ1-1
TGTGCCAGCAGTTACGTGGTGAACAATGAAGCTTTCTTT
CASSYVVNNEAFF
>many|NA|TRBV20-1|TRBJ2-7
TGCAGTGCCGGCGGGACAGAGCCCTACGAGCAGTACTTC
CSAGGTEPYEQYF
>few|NA|TRBV3-1|TRBJ2-2
TGTGCCAGCAGGCAGGGCTCCGGGGAGCTGTTTTTT
CASRQGSGELFF
>NA|NA|TRBV13|TRBJ1-5
TGTGCCAGCAGCTCGGGACGGTCGCCCCAGCATTTT
CASSSGRSPQHF
>few|NA|TRBV30|TRBJ2-5
TGTGCCTGGAGTGTACGGTTTAGCGGCCAAGAGACCCAGTACTTC
CAWSVRFSGQETQYF
>once|TRBD1|TRBV5-1|TRBJ2-7
TGCGCCAGCAGCTCTACTTACAGGGGCGAGCAGTACTTC
CASSSTYRGEQYF